This TCR beta chain was retrieved from a study of T cell repertoires in cytomegalovirus infection. Study as a whole: TCR beta signatures that were public indicated CMV infection and matching HLA type. The study, taken as a whole, reports: Within the response measured ex vivo, HLA-C-restricted CMV-specific TCR beta clonotypes were dominant.

Trimming removed 0 bases at V and 3 bases at J, with 18 bases between. The CDR3 spans 16 residues. In germline, CDR1 is DFQATT, CDR2 SNEGSKA (reference sequence). Each CDR3 protein gets one entry after TCRdb re-called the reads with MiXCR. The sample contains some 150,000 distinct CDR3 sequences, roughly 6% of which appear only once. This clonotype has only a few counts. Its antigen remains unknown. Sequencing input: PBMCs. The clonotype was recovered from a human donor in good health (CMV status not recorded). Some clones in this sample may be carry-over from other donors' samples. The chain joins TRBV20-1 to TRBJ2-7; D gene unclear. The CDR3 sequence is CSARDRDDFSFYEQYF. DNA for the CDR3: TGCAGTGCTAGAGATAGGGATGACTTCTCTTTCTACGAGCAGTACTTC.